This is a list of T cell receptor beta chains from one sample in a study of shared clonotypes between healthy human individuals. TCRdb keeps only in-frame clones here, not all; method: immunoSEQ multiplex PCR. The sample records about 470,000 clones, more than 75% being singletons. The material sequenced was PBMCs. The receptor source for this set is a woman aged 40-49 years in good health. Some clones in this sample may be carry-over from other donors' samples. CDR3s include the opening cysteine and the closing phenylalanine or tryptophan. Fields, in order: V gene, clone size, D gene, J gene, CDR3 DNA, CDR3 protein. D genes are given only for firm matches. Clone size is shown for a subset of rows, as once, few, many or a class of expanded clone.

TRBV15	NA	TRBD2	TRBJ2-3	TGTGCCACCAGCCCCGGGTCGAGCGGGAGCGCAGATACGCAGTATTTT	CATSPGSSGSADTQYF
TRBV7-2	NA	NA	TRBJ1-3	TGTGCCAGCAGCTTAGTCGCGGGACCGGTAAACACCATATATTTT	CASSLVAGPVNTIYF
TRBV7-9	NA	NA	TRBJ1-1	TGTGCCAGCAGCTTAGTATCAGGGAATGAAGCTTTCTTT	CASSLVSGNEAFF
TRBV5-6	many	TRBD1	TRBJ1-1	TGTGCCAGCAGCTTGGCCTGGACAGGGCGGGGGGCTGAAGCTTTCTTT	CASSLAWTGRGAEAFF
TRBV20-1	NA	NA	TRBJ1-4	TGCAGTGTCGGGTTCAGGGAAAAACTGTTTTTT	CSVGFREKLFF
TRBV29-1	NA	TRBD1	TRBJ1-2	TGCAGCGTCGGACAGGGGGTTTCTGGCTACACCTTC	CSVGQGVSGYTF
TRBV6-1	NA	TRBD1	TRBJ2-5	TGTGCCAGCAGTGAAGGGACAGGCCACCAAGAGACCCAGTACTTC	CASSEGTGHQETQYF
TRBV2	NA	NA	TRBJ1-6	TGTGCCAGCGCGGGTACGGGTTCACCCCTCCACTTT	CASAGTGSPLHF
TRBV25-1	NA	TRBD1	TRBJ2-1	TGTGCCAGCAGTGAGACAGGGAAAGATGAGCAGTTCTTC	CASSETGKDEQFF
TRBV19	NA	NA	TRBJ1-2	TGTGCCAGTAGTCCCAGCCGAGCTAACTATGGCTACACCTTC	CASSPSRANYGYTF
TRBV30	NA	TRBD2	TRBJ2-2	TGTGCCTGGAGTGGCCTAGCGGGTGTCGGGGAGCTGTTTTTT	CAWSGLAGVGELFF
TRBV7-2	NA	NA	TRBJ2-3	TGTGCCAGCAGCCTGAGGTCTGCCGGCGATAACACAGATACGCAGTATTTT	CASSLRSAGDNTDTQYF
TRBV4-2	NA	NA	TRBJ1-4	TGTGCCAGCAGCCAAGGGCTTCGGTCTGGTAATGAAAAACTGTTTTTT	CASSQGLRSGNEKLFF
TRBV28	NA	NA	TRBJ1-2	TGTGCCAGCAGTTTCGGGAGAACTAACTATGGCTACACCTTC	CASSFGRTNYGYTF
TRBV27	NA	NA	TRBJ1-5	TGTGCCAGCAGTATCCAGGGTTTTCAACAGCCCCAGCATTTT	CASSIQGFQQPQHF
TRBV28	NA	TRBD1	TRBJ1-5	TGTGCCAGCAGTTTATTTCCCAAGACAGGGAGACAGCCCCAGCATTTT	CASSLFPKTGRQPQHF
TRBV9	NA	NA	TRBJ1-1	TGTGCCAGCAGCGTAGAATGGAGGGGCACTGAAGCTTTCTTT	CASSVEWRGTEAFF